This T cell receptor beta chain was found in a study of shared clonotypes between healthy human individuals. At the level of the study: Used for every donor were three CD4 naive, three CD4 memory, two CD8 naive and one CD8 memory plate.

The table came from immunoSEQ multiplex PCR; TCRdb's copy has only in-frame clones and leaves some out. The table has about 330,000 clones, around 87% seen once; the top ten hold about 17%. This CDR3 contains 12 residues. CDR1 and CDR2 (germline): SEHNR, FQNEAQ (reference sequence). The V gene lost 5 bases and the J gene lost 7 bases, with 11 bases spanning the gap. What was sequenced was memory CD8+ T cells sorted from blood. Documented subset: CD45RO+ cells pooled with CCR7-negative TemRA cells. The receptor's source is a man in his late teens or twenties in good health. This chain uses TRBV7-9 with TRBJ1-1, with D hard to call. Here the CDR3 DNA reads TGTGCCAGCAGCCCCTACGGGTTTGAAGCTTTCTTT. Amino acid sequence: CASSPYGFEAFF.